Shown below are 18 T cell receptor beta chains from a single sample sequenced in a study of T cell responses to AZD1222 COVID-19 vaccine. Generated by immunoSEQ multiplex PCR, the TCRdb table keeps only in-frame clones and is missing some. The sample consists of 150,000 to 200,000 clones, 80% to 95% of them appearing once. The sequenced sample was peripheral blood, obtained on day 0 of AZD1222 vaccination. The receptor set was obtained from an adult in good health.

The V and J genes are TRBV7-8 and TRBJ2-1, with 10 bases matching TRBD1. Unmatched junction bases numbered 7, after V lost 5 bases and J lost 3 bases. The CDR3 runs 16 residues. Germline-derived CDR1 and CDR2 are SGHVS and FQNEAQ. In nucleotides, the CDR3 is TGTGCCAGCAGCAAACGGGACAGGGGAGGCTACAATGAGCAGTTCTTC. It encodes CASSKRDRGGYNEQFF. The full variable domain, with the rest looked up from reference TRBV7-8 and TRBJ2-1, is GAGVSQSPRYKVAKRGQDVALRCDPISGHVSLFWYQQALGQGPEFLTYFQNEAQLDKSGLPSDRFFAERPEGSVSTLKIQRTQQEDSAVYLCASSKRDRGGYNEQFFGPGTRLTVL.

The chain is built from TRBV2 and TRBJ2-2; D perhaps matches TRBD1 (6 bases). CDR3 length: 15 residues. Germline assignment: CDR1 SNHLY and CDR2 FYNNEI. Between the trimmed V and J ends, which lost 6 bases and 4 bases, there was a span of 15 bases. In DNA form, the CDR3 reads TGTGCCAGCAGGGGGACAAAAGGGGGCACCGGGGAGCTGTTTTTT. Its protein is CASRGTKGGTGELFF.

CDR3 sequence (DNA): TGTGCCAGCAGTTACCCCCCCGCTGAAGCTTTCTTT. This encodes CASSYPPAEAFF. The J gene is TRBJ1-1, the V gene TRBV6-2 or TRBV6-3, with D unclear. This CDR3 contains 12 residues. V was cut by 2 bases and J by 6 bases, with 7 bases left in between. In germline, CDR1 is MNHEY, CDR2 SVGEGT.

The chain has TRBV5-4 and TRBJ2-5; 7 bases match TRBD2. Trimming cost V 2 bases and J 1 base; bases outside gene matches: 2. This CDR3 contains 14 residues. Germline CDR1 reads SGHNT; CDR2 reads YYREEE (reference sequence). CDR3 nucleotide sequence: TGTGCCAGCAGCTTACTAGCGCCCCAAGAGACCCAGTACTTC. Protein: CASSLLAPQETQYF.

The DNA of the CDR3 is TGTGCCAGCAGCCCCACGGGGGTCAATGGTCCCCAGCATTTT. Translated: CASSPTGVNGPQHF. The gene calls are TRBV11-2 and TRBJ1-5, with D possibly TRBD1 on 5 matching bases. V was shortened by 5 bases and J by 10 bases, with 18 bases between the two germline ends. Germline lookup yields CDR1 SGHAT and CDR2 FQNNGV. The length of the CDR3 is 14 residues.

The chain joins TRBV27 to TRBJ2-7; 8 positions agree with TRBD1. Trimming cost V 6 bases and J 0 bases; bases outside gene matches: 10. The CDR3 is 16 amino acids. Germline V lookup: CDR1 MNHEY, CDR2 SMNVEV (reference sequence). The CDR3 sequence: CASREMGQGASYEQYF. Here the CDR3 DNA reads TGTGCCAGCAGAGAGATGGGGCAGGGGGCCTCCTACGAGCAGTACTTC.

V usage is TRBV28 and J usage is TRBJ1-1; D ambiguous. Germline assignment: CDR1 MDHEN and CDR2 SYDVKM. V lost 5 bases and J 0 bases, leaving 10 bases between the germline ends. This CDR3 region has 14 residues. In DNA form, the CDR3 reads TGTGCCAGCAGTCCTCCGGGATTGAACACTGAAGCTTTCTTT. This gives the protein CASSPPGLNTEAFF.

The chain is built from TRBV3-1 (or the pseudogene TRBV3-2) and TRBJ2-3, with D possibly called TRBD1 or TRBD2 (6 bases each). Trimming removed 1 base from V and 1 base from J, with 9 bases in between. The V gene's germline CDR1 is LGHDT and CDR2 YNNKEL (reference sequence). The CDR3 contains 15 residues. The CDR3 is CASSQVGGRTDTQYF. The CDR3 nucleotides read TGTGCCAGCAGCCAAGTTGGGGGGCGCACAGATACGCAGTATTTT.

The J gene is TRBJ1-1, the V gene TRBV7-9, with TRBD1 as a possible D gene (5 bases). The CDR3 extends over 14 amino acids. Germline V gives CDR1 SEHNR, CDR2 FQNEAQ (reference sequence). V was cut by 1 base and J by 6 bases, with 12 bases left in between. The CDR3 spells CASSLGEGQAEAFF. CDR3 coding DNA: TGTGCCAGCAGCTTAGGCGAGGGGCAGGCTGAAGCTTTCTTT.

V and J are TRBV30 and TRBJ1-1; D is uncertain. The germline V and J ends were trimmed by 5 bases and 0 bases, with 7 bases remaining between them. Germline CDR1 reads GTSNPN; CDR2 reads SVGIG (reference sequence). This CDR3 is 12 amino acids long. Here the CDR3 DNA reads TGTGCCTGGTCCAATATGAACACTGAAGCTTTCTTT. The encoded protein is CAWSNMNTEAFF.

CDR3: CASSLQVGTEAFF. CDR3 in DNA: TGTGCCAGCAGTTTACAGGTCGGCACTGAAGCTTTCTTT. V usage is TRBV12-3 or TRBV12-4 and J usage is TRBJ1-1; D not resolved. Trimming left V 2 bases short and J 4 bases short, with 8 bases between. The CDR3 sequence is 13 residues long.

The rearrangement links TRBV5-1 to TRBJ2-1; 9 bases are shared with TRBD2. Looked up from germline, CDR1 is SGHRS and CDR2 is YFSETQ. With V trimmed by 5 bases and J by 3 bases, 6 bases remained unmatched. The CDR3 totals 15 residues. The CDR3 sequence is CASSRAGGNYNEQFF. For the CDR3, the DNA is TGCGCCAGCAGTAGAGCGGGAGGAAACTACAATGAGCAGTTCTTC.

V usage is TRBV5-1 and J usage is TRBJ2-7; 8 bases map to TRBD1. CDR1 SGHRS and CDR2 YFSETQ come from the germline V gene. The V gene end was trimmed by 2 bases and the J gene end by 1 base; junction bases not matched to a gene: 2. The CDR3 totals 14 residues. The CDR3: CASSLRTGSYEQYF. The CDR3 nucleotides read TGCGCCAGCAGCTTACGGACAGGGTCCTACGAGCAGTACTTC.

The V and J genes are TRBV7-8 and TRBJ2-2; D not certain. Germline CDR1 is SGHVS and CDR2 is FQNEAQ. Trimming left V 5 bases short and J 3 bases short, with 7 bases between. The CDR3 totals 13 residues. CDR3 region: CASSPWDTGELFF. CDR3 nucleotide sequence: TGTGCCAGCAGCCCCTGGGACACCGGGGAGCTGTTTTTT.

This clone was detected once. CDR3: CASGGQGNTEAFF. Here the CDR3 DNA reads TGTGCCAGTGGCGGACAGGGGAACACTGAAGCTTTCTTT. V gene TRBV19 combines with J gene TRBJ1-1, with 8 positions matching TRBD1. V shed 8 bases, J shed 1 base, and the junction held 3 bases outside the gene matches. The length of the CDR3 is 13 residues. CDR1 is LNHDA, CDR2 SQIVND, per germline (reference sequence).

The gene calls are TRBV28 and TRBJ1-6; tentative D call: TRBD1 (5 bases). There are 13 residues in the CDR3. CDR1 and CDR2 from the germline V gene are MDHEN and SYDVKM. Trimming shortened V by 7 bases and J by 7 bases, and 11 bases separated the two germline ends. The CDR3 is CASTGTGNSPLHF. The CDR3 DNA reads as TGTGCCAGCACAGGGACGGGGAATTCACCCCTCCACTTT.

The V gene is TRBV4-1, the J gene TRBJ1-5, with D unclear. Per the germline V gene, CDR1 is MGHRA and CDR2 is YSYEKL. The CDR3 loop spans 14 amino acids. The V end lost 0 bases, the J end lost 7 bases, and 10 bases lay between the germline ends. The CDR3 region is CASSQDGVGQPQHF. In DNA, the CDR3 is TGCGCCAGCAGCCAAGACGGCGTTGGACAGCCCCAGCATTTT.

The V and J genes are TRBV19 and TRBJ2-5; D assignment may be TRBD1 or TRBD2 (5 bases each). The V and J ends lost 1 base and 4 bases respectively, with 16 bases between them. The germline CDR1 and CDR2 sequences are LNHDA and SQIVND (reference sequence). The length of the CDR3 is 16 residues. The CDR3 DNA sequence: TGTGCCAGTAGTATAGTGCCGGGGTGGGGGTCAGAGACCCAGTACTTC. Translated: CASSIVPGWGSETQYF.